The rows below give T cell receptor beta chains drawn from one sample of a study of lymphopenia after photon versus proton radiotherapy. The assay was immunoSEQ multiplex PCR, and TCRdb's table has in-frame clones only and misses some. The table shows over 50,000 clones, with 70% to 90% occurring only once. Source: peripheral blood, taken from a patient treated with photon-based radiotherapy. All receptors derive from a man aged 40-49 years with gastric cancer. CDR3s include the opening cysteine and the closing phenylalanine or tryptophan. A D gene is named only where the DNA matches it firmly. Only some rows state a clone size, as once, few, many or a class for expanded clones.

DNA	CDR3	V	size	length	D	J
TGTGCCAGCAGCTTGGAAGAGTGGGCTGGAGCTTTCTTT	CASSLEEWAGAFF	TRBV5-6	-	13	-	TRBJ1-1
TGCAGCGTTGTAAGGGGACTAGCGGGGGCCGGGGAGCAGTTCTTC	CSVVRGLAGAGEQFF	TRBV29-1	few	15	TRBD2	TRBJ2-1
TGTGCCAGCAGTGAAAGACCATTGGAGACCCAGTACTTC	CASSERPLETQYF	TRBV2	-	13	-	TRBJ2-5
TGTGCCATCAGTGACAGGCAGGGGACCGCAGATACGCAGTATTTT	CAISDRQGTADTQYF	TRBV10-3	-	15	-	TRBJ2-3
TGTGCCAGCAGCTTAGGAGAACTCGGGGAGCTGTTTTTT	CASSLGELGELFF	TRBV11-1	-	13	-	TRBJ2-2
TGTGCCAGTGGAGGGGGTGCGAACTATGGCTACACCTTC	CASGGGANYGYTF	TRBV9	-	13	-	TRBJ1-2
TGTGCCAGCTCACCAAGCTCCGGGACAGGGGGATCTAACTATGGCTACACCTTC	CASSPSSGTGGSNYGYTF	TRBV18	-	18	TRBD1	TRBJ1-2
TGTGCCAGCAGTTACTCTGCTGAAAAACTGTTTTTT	CASSYSAEKLFF	TRBV6-5	-	12	-	TRBJ1-4
TGTGCCAGCAGTTCGACAGGGGGCTGGAATCAGCCCCAGCATTTT	CASSSTGGWNQPQHF	TRBV27	-	15	TRBD1	TRBJ1-5
TGTGCCATCAGTGAGGGTGACGGGGGAAACACCGGGGAGCTGTTTTTT	CAISEGDGGNTGELFF	TRBV10-3	-	16	-	TRBJ2-2
TGTGCCAGCAGTGTACAGACGGGTAACTATGGCTACACCTTC	CASSVQTGNYGYTF	TRBV6-1	-	14	-	TRBJ1-2
TGTGCCAGCTGCGAAGGGGGCAGGTATCCCAATGAGCAGTTCTTC	CASCEGGRYPNEQFF	TRBV7-2	-	15	TRBD1	TRBJ2-1
TGTGCCAGCAGCGTAGTCCAAGGCACTGAAGCTTTCTTT	CASSVVQGTEAFF	TRBV9	-	13	-	TRBJ1-1
TGCGCCAGCAGCCAAGTAGGGGGGGCTACTAACTATGGCTACACCTTC	CASSQVGGATNYGYTF	TRBV4-3	-	16	-	TRBJ1-2
TGTGCCAGCAGCTTGTTCGCAGCGGGGGGGAACACCGGGGAGCTGTTTTTT	CASSLFAAGGNTGELFF	TRBV5-5	-	17	TRBD2	TRBJ2-2
TGTGCCAGCAGCTTCGGCCGTTCCTACAATGAGCAGTTCTTC	CASSFGRSYNEQFF	TRBV13	-	14	-	TRBJ2-1
TGTGCCAGCAGCTTGGGGGCAGGGGATTACACCGGGGAGCTGTTTTTT	CASSLGAGDYTGELFF	TRBV5-6	-	16	-	TRBJ2-2
TGTGCCAGAAGCTTGTTAGACGGGGCCAACTATGGCTACACCTTC	CARSLLDGANYGYTF	TRBV5-3	-	15	-	TRBJ1-2
TGTGCCTCCGGAGGGTACACGCAGTATTTT	CASGGYTQYF	TRBV6-6	-	10	-	TRBJ2-3
TGCGCCAGCAGCTTGCCTGGCGCAGATACGCAGTATTTT	CASSLPGADTQYF	TRBV5-1	-	13	-	TRBJ2-3
TGTGCCAGCAGCCGCCCTGGATCGGCTGGGCCCCAGCATTTT	CASSRPGSAGPQHF	TRBV5-5	-	14	-	TRBJ1-5
TGTGCCGGGAGACAGGGGGACTCCTACGAGCAGTACTTC	CAGRQGDSYEQYF	TRBV6-1	-	13	TRBD1	TRBJ2-7
TGTGCCAGCAGCCCCCTTGAGGACAGCACAGATACGCAGTATTTT	CASSPLEDSTDTQYF	TRBV11-2	-	15	-	TRBJ2-3
TGTGCCAGCAGTCTACAGGGAGTGAATCAGCCCCAGCATTTT	CASSLQGVNQPQHF	TRBV27	-	14	-	TRBJ1-5
TGCGCCAGCAGCTTGGCCGGCACAGATACGCAGTATTTT	CASSLAGTDTQYF	TRBV5-1	-	13	-	TRBJ2-3
TGTGCCAGCAGCGAGCCGGGGGGCACAGATACGCAGTATTTT	CASSEPGGTDTQYF	TRBV27	-	14	-	TRBJ2-3
TGTGCCTGGAGGGCGGGACTAGCGGGGGGAGATACGCAGTATTTT	CAWRAGLAGGDTQYF	TRBV30	few	15	TRBD2	TRBJ2-3
TGTGCCAGCAGTGGGGGGCGCTACCCGAACTACGAGCAGTACTTC	CASSGGRYPNYEQYF	TRBV7-2	-	15	-	TRBJ2-7
TGTGCCAGCAGCTTAGAAAGTGCGGCGGGAAACACCATATATTTT	CASSLESAAGNTIYF	TRBV11-3	-	15	-	TRBJ1-3
TGTGCCAGCAGCCAAGGCGCAGGGTATACATACGAGCAGTACTTC	CASSQGAGYTYEQYF	TRBV14	once	15	-	TRBJ2-7
TGTGCTAGTGGTTCCACCGGGGGTAACGAGCAGTACTTC	CASGSTGGNEQYF	TRBV12-5	-	13	-	TRBJ2-7
TGCGCCAGCAGCCAAGATAGGGGGTTTTCTAGCACAGATACGCAGTATTTT	CASSQDRGFSSTDTQYF	TRBV4-1	-	17	-	TRBJ2-3
TGTGCCAGCAGCCAAGAGGCCTCCCTCTCTGGAAACACCATATATTTT	CASSQEASLSGNTIYF	TRBV4-2	-	16	-	TRBJ1-3
TGTGCCAGCAGCTTAAACCCCAGGGCCGTCACTGAAGCTTTCTTT	CASSLNPRAVTEAFF	TRBV11-2	-	15	-	TRBJ1-1
TGTGCCAGCAGCCCATCCCAGGGACAGAGATCCTCTGGAAACACCATATATTTT	CASSPSQGQRSSGNTIYF	TRBV4-2	few	18	TRBD1	TRBJ1-3
TGTGCCTGGGGCTCGGGGGGAGTCAGTCAGCCCCAGCATTTT	CAWGSGGVSQPQHF	TRBV30	-	14	-	TRBJ1-5
TGCGCCAGCAGCTCGACAGGGTCGAACACTGAAGCTTTCTTT	CASSSTGSNTEAFF	TRBV5-1	-	14	TRBD1	TRBJ1-1
TGTGCCAGCTCACCAGGAACAGAGTCCTACGAGCAGTACTTC	CASSPGTESYEQYF	TRBV18	once	14	-	TRBJ2-7
TGTGCCAGCAGCTTAGAACAGAACCAAGAGACCCAGTACTTC	CASSLEQNQETQYF	TRBV13	-	14	-	TRBJ2-5
TGCGCCAGCAGCCAAGAGGAGACATTGAACTATGGCTACACCTTC	CASSQEETLNYGYTF	TRBV4-1	few	15	-	TRBJ1-2
TGTGCCAGCAGCCAAGATAGAACCTCCTATCAGCCCCAGCATTTT	CASSQDRTSYQPQHF	TRBV4-2	-	15	-	TRBJ1-5
TGCGCCAGCAGCCTTGGGGGACTGGACGAGCAGTACTTC	CASSLGGLDEQYF	TRBV5-1	-	13	-	TRBJ2-7
TGTGCCAGCAGCACGGTTCCGGGGGCGCGAGAAGCTTTCTTT	CASSTVPGAREAFF	TRBV6-5	-	14	-	TRBJ1-1
TGCGCCAGCAGCCAAGAAGGCGTCCCCAATGAGCAGTTCTTC	CASSQEGVPNEQFF	TRBV4-3	once	14	-	TRBJ2-1
TGCGCCAGCAGCATCGGGGGGGTCCAAGAGACCCAGTACTTC	CASSIGGVQETQYF	TRBV5-1	-	14	TRBD2	TRBJ2-5
TGTGCCAGCAGTGAGGATTATAGGGATGAGCAGTTCTTC	CASSEDYRDEQFF	TRBV6-1	-	13	-	TRBJ2-1
TGTGCCAGCAGCGTAGTAGGTGGGCCTCAAGAGACCCAGTACTTC	CASSVVGGPQETQYF	TRBV9	few	15	-	TRBJ2-5
TGCGCCAGCAGCTTGGAAGGGACACGTCGATCTGGAAACACCATATATTTT	CASSLEGTRRSGNTIYF	TRBV5-1	-	17	-	TRBJ1-3
TGCAGTGCTAGGGCTAACTATGGCTACACCTTC	CSARANYGYTF	TRBV20-1	-	11	-	TRBJ1-2
TGTGCCAGCACTGAAATAGCGAATAGCTACGAGCAGTACTTC	CASTEIANSYEQYF	TRBV2	-	14	-	TRBJ2-7
TGCAGCGTTCTGGACAGGGCCAGCTATGGCTACACCTTC	CSVLDRASYGYTF	TRBV29-1	-	13	TRBD1	TRBJ1-2
TGTGCCAGCAGCTTGGGTCGGGGGAACTACGAGCAGTACTTC	CASSLGRGNYEQYF	TRBV5-6	-	14	-	TRBJ2-7
TGTGCCAGCAGCTTAAAGCGGGGGGCCAGGTACAATGAGCAGTTCTTC	CASSLKRGARYNEQFF	TRBV7-3	-	16	TRBD2	TRBJ2-1
TGTGCCAGCAGCGTCCCCGGGACAGTAAGCGGGGAGCTGTTTTTT	CASSVPGTVSGELFF	TRBV9	once	15	TRBD1	TRBJ2-2